The sequence of this T cell receptor beta chain was determined in a study of Ad26.COV2.S vaccination and SARS-CoV-2 variants. Study-level background: Participants got Ad26.COV2.S intramuscularly, once or twice 56 days apart. Findings of the study overall: Total responses of T cells may have been underestimated by the analyses of TCR breadth and depth.

Clones were sequenced by immunoSEQ multiplex PCR, and TCRdb holds only the in-frame ones, with some missing. The sample records 300,000 to 400,000 clones, around nine tenths being singletons. Note on this clone: What it binds is unknown.

The treatment is: some 19 received Ad26.COV2.S at low or high dose, single or two shots; several received placebo; per-sample allocation not given. On day 63 after the first injection, vaccine and placebo recipients gave samples. Trimming took 0 bases from V and 8 from J, leaving 13 bases between them. The CDR3 covers 15 residues. Germline lookup yields CDR1 LGHNA and CDR2 YSLEER. This sequence was found in a person aged 18-65 years who received the Ad26.COV2.S COVID-19 vaccine or a placebo. The rearrangement links TRBV4-3 to TRBJ1-4; weak D call: TRBD1 (6 bases). The material sequenced was peripheral blood, taken in a trial of Ad26.COV2.S vaccine versus placebo. CDR3 amino acids: CASSQDGGREEKLFF. The CDR3 coding sequence is TGCGCCAGCAGCCAAGATGGGGGGCGCGAGGAAAAACTGTTTTTT.